A single T cell receptor (beta chain) is shown here with its context. Which antigen it targets is not known. No qualities accompany the bases; no much larger clone lies one base away. The High Capacity cDNA Reverse Transcription Kit was used to reverse transcribe all of the isolated RNA, meaning that expressed TCRB transcripts were what got sequenced. Deep immunoSEQ sequencing was applied to naive, central memory and regulatory T cell samples, giving an average of around 3.8 million total reads per sample. Sorted cells were lysed in RLT buffer, and RNA was extracted using DNase-treated RNeasy Micro or Mini kits according to cell number. To prevent cross-contamination, each cell subset was processed individually, whereas patient and healthy donor samples were processed jointly. The immunoSEQ multiplex PCR was used to amplify TCRB sequences from cDNA, generating 87-bp fragments that spanned the CDR3 region. Sequencing of the amplicons was done on the Illumina HiSeq platform. The study's own analysis went as follows. Synthetic template baselines were used to correct PCR bias computationally, reads within Hamming distance 2 were collapsed, and singletons that could not be merged were discarded. By aligning reads against IMGT, V, D and J genes, CDR3 length, and insertions or deletions at six rearrangement sites were assigned. Within each subset, clonotype counts were normalized to sorted cell number, after which true diversity and Gini coefficients were computed with the tcR R package. Repertoire sharing was quantified using the overlap coefficient calculated on TCRB nucleotide sequences. Out-of-frame TCRB sequences from naive cells were analyzed to stand in for the pre-selection repertoire. The source is immuneACCESS, and TCRdb retained only in-frame sequences with V and J called. Part of the clones is not carried over; for the studies checked, unresolved V genes explain less than half of this, and the remainder is unexplained. That table is the source of V, J and clone size, and D and trimming were worked out from the DNA. The sample profile shows 300,000 to 350,000 clones; about 14% of them were found once. The ten top clones hold around 0.016% of the sample.

Each donor gave one peripheral blood draw, about 110 mL on average, collected into heparinised tubes. Using a panel that included CD45RO, CCR7, CD25, CD127, CD95 and CD27, naive, central memory, regulatory and stem cell-like memory CD4+ T cells were sorted on a BD FACSAria II. Every sorted population had a purity above 95%. PBMCs were separated immediately by Lymphoprep density gradient centrifugation and were stained directly, without being cultured. Samples were stained and sorted in pairs, with one healthy donor and one patient per experiment, so that batch effects were minimized. The sample is drawn from a study of beta chain features in type 1 diabetes (dated by TCRdb to the late 2010s). Regarding the research as a whole: Mean age, gender distribution, total cell number and subset yield did not differ between patients and healthy donors. A total of 107,917,701 sorted cells were examined across all samples, and RNA yield correlated strongly with the number of cells per subset. The study compared the TCRB repertoires of sorted circulating CD4+ T cell subsets in recently diagnosed type 1 diabetes patients with those in matched healthy donors. Whereas all 30 or so donors provided naive and central memory subsets, regulatory and stem cell-like memory subsets were isolated from just 8 patients and about 8 healthy donors. Study-wide findings and limitations: A moderate but significant shortening of TCRB CDR3 length was observed in type 1 diabetes patients in all four CD4+ subsets. The naive, central memory and regulatory TCRB repertoires appeared to resemble one another more closely among patients than among healthy donors. Because cDNA was sequenced instead of genomic DNA, highly expressing activated cells could be over-represented, though the groups showed no difference in activation or CD3 levels. Shorter templates might have been favored by PCR, but patient and control samples were amplified and corrected together, so both groups would have been affected equally by any skew. HLA sub-analyses involved small numbers of individuals, so any influence of HLA type on TCRB rearrangement remained unresolved. At VDJ recombination sites, type 1 diabetes patients had fewer insertions and more deleted nucleotides, which implies abnormalities in thymic rearrangement.

Spanning cysteine to phenylalanine, the CDR3 consists of 16 amino acids. The sequence is cut down to CDR3 DNA, 48 bases in frame from base 1. In the germline V gene (reference sequence), CDR1 corresponds to LNHNV and CDR2 to YYDKDF. For this chain, trimming is 0 bases at the V end and 10 bases at the J end, and the number of junction bases without a gene match is 11. Sequencing was carried out using naive CD4+ T cells from blood. The cell subset or site label here, explained by the study, means: true naive CD4+ T cells. The TCR sequence derives from a woman aged 18-35 years with type 1 diabetes. The chain is made from TRBV15 and TRBJ2-1, with 8 bases in between that match TRBD2. The DNA sequence is given as TGTGCCACCAGCAGAGATCGATTAGCGGGATCGTTCGAGCAGTTCTTC. Its protein is CATSRDRLAGSFEQFF.